Listed here are 19 T cell receptor beta chains from one sample, sequenced in a study of blood T cells in healthy people across ages. Alongside a J-beta primer mix, a sample-barcoded 5' primer served in a second PCR lasting roughly 6 to 11 cycles. TCRdb used MiXCR to reprocess the 5' RACE reads, holding one entry per CDR3 protein. The sample holds 800,000 or so distinct CDR3 sequences, about 45% seen once. The sample taken for sequencing was blood. These receptors all come from an older man in good health.

The genes are TRBV7-6 and TRBJ2-5; TRBD1 matches at 12 bases. CDR3 length equals 14 residues. V was clipped by 4 bases and J by 11 bases; unmatched bases: 8. CDR1 is SGHVS and CDR2 is FNYEAQ in the germline V gene. In DNA, the CDR3 is TGTGCCAGCAGCTCGGGACAGGGGGCGCGAGAGCAGTACTTC. Translated: CASSSGQGAREQYF.

In this sample, this clonotype turned up a few times. This sequence joins TRBV29-1 and TRBJ2-1; 9 bases are a match to TRBD2. Germline CDR1 and CDR2: SQVTM and ANQGSEA. With 0 bases clipped from V and 6 bases from J, the junction kept 12 bases outside the gene matches. The CDR3 runs to 17 residues. The CDR3 DNA is TGCAGCGTTGAAGATCCGGCGCTAGCGGGATCTCTCAATGAGCAGTTCTTC. It codes for CSVEDPALAGSLNEQFF.

The J gene is TRBJ2-3, the V gene TRBV5-6; 8 bases are a match to TRBD1. The CDR3 has 14 amino acids. Germline values: CDR1 SGHDT, CDR2 YYEEEE. The V gene end was trimmed by 5 bases and the J gene end by 6 bases; junction bases not matched to a gene: 8. The CDR3 region is CASSSGQGWDTQYF. CDR3 sequence (DNA): TGTGCCAGCAGTTCCGGACAGGGTTGGGATACGCAGTATTTT. Variable domain in full (rest from reference TRBV5-6 and TRBJ2-3): DAGVTQSPTHLIKTRGQQVTLRCSPKSGHDTVSWYQQALGQGPQFIFQYYEEEERQRGNFPDRFSGHQFPNYSSELNVNALLLGDSALYLCASSSGQGWDTQYFGPGTRLTVL.

This clonotype was seen ten or more times. The chain employs TRBV7-2 and TRBJ2-3; 7 bases match TRBD2. With 5 bases clipped from V and 0 bases from J, the junction kept 5 bases outside the gene matches. Germline V CDR1 and CDR2: SGHTA, FQGNSA. The CDR3 totals 15 residues. The CDR3 spells CASSRVSGSTDTQYF. Here the CDR3 DNA reads TGTGCCAGCAGCCGAGTTAGCGGGAGCACAGATACGCAGTATTTT.

This clonotype has a handful of counts. The rearrangement joins TRBV20-1 to TRBJ2-3; the match to TRBD2 covers 9 bases. V was pared by 4 bases and J by 2 bases, with 7 bases of the junction left unmatched. CDR3 length: 15 residues. Germline CDR1 is DFQATT and CDR2 is SNEGSKA (reference sequence). CDR3 loop: CSAILGGRATDTQYF. The CDR3 region has the DNA TGCAGTGCTATCCTCGGCGGGAGGGCCACAGATACGCAGTATTTT.

V usage is TRBV4-3 and J usage is TRBJ2-7; weak D call: TRBD2 (5 bases). From germline, CDR1 is LGHNA and CDR2 YSLEER. V was clipped by 1 base and J by 7 bases, with 11 bases between them. This CDR3 region has 13 residues. The CDR3 loop reads CASSQGLEGEQYF. CDR3 DNA sequence: TGCGCCAGCAGCCAAGGCTTAGAGGGTGAGCAGTACTTC.

The gene calls are TRBV20-1 and TRBJ1-2; 7 bases are shared with TRBD1. This CDR3 has 12 residues. Unmatched junction bases numbered 5, after V lost 6 bases and J lost 4 bases. Germline lookup yields CDR1 DFQATT and CDR2 SNEGSKA (reference sequence). The CDR3 region has the DNA TGCAGTGCCCCGGGACAGTTCTATGGCTACACCTTC. Translated, it gives CSAPGQFYGYTF.

The chain recombines TRBV6-6 with TRBJ2-7; 9 bases match TRBD1. The CDR3 consists of 16 residues. Germline V CDR1 and CDR2: MNHNY, SVGAGI (reference sequence). The junction had 7 bases not matched to a gene; V was cut back by 2 bases and J by 2 bases. CDR3 coding DNA: TGTGCCAGCAGTTACAATTGGGGACAGGGAACCTACGAGCAGTACTTC. The encoded protein is CASSYNWGQGTYEQYF.

As DNA, the CDR3 is TGTGCCAGCAGCTTAAATAGCGGGGCCTCCGAGCAGTACTTC. Amino acids: CASSLNSGASEQYF. J is TRBJ2-7 and V is TRBV7-8; 8 bases are a match to TRBD2. Unmatched junction bases numbered 6, after V lost 2 bases and J lost 6 bases. CDR3 length: 14 residues. The germline V gene has CDR1 SGHVS and CDR2 FQNEAQ.

The chain links TRBV5-1 to TRBJ1-4; D is unclear. Germline V gives CDR1 SGHRS, CDR2 YFSETQ. The CDR3 extends over 14 amino acids. Between the trimmed V and J ends, which lost 0 bases and 6 bases, there was a span of 9 bases. CDR3 amino acids: CASSLETNYEKLFF. Written as DNA, the CDR3 is TGCGCCAGCAGCTTGGAGACTAATTATGAAAAACTGTTTTTT.

This clonotype was counted a single time. The rearrangement joins TRBV15 to TRBJ2-6, with D maybe TRBD2 (6 bases). Germline V gives CDR1 LNHNV, CDR2 YYDKDF (reference sequence). V was trimmed by 2 bases and J by 1 base, leaving 18 bases between them. The length of the CDR3 is 19 residues. In DNA form, the CDR3 reads TGTGCCACCAGCAGATCCCCCCCGGGGGTGGTATCTGGGGCCAACGTCCTGACTTTC. It codes for CATSRSPPGVVSGANVLTF. Full variable domain (missing parts from reference TRBV15 and TRBJ2-6): DAMVIQNPRYQVTQFGKPVTLSCSQTLNHNVMYWYQQKSSQAPKLLFHYYDKDFNNEADTPDNFQSRRPNTSFCFLDIRSPGLGDTAMYLCATSRSPPGVVSGANVLTFGAGSRLTVL.

This clonotype was recorded at least ten times. The chain employs TRBV5-1 and TRBJ2-3; D possibly corresponds to TRBD2 (5 bases). V was cut by 4 bases and J by 1 base, with 10 bases left in between. In germline, CDR1 is SGHRS, CDR2 YFSETQ. The CDR3 is 14 residues long. The CDR3 sequence is CASSLSGGTDTQYF. The CDR3 DNA reads TGCGCCAGCAGCCTGTCCGGGGGCACAGATACGCAGTATTTT.

The V and J genes are TRBV9 and TRBJ2-5; D is perhaps TRBD1 (5 bases). Germline values: CDR1 SGDLS, CDR2 YYNGEE. The CDR3 has 14 amino acids. The V end lost 4 bases, the J end lost 5 bases, and 15 bases lay between the germline ends. The CDR3 here is CASSSDIQRETQYF. The CDR3 DNA reads TGTGCCAGCAGCTCGGACATTCAGAGGGAGACCCAGTACTTC. The full variable domain, rest sourced from reference TRBV9 and TRBJ2-5, is DSGVTQTPKHLITATGQRVTLRCSPRSGDLSVYWYQQSLDQGLQFLIQYYNGEERAKGNILERFSAQQFPDLHSELNLSSLELGDSALYFCASSSDIQRETQYFGPGTRLLVL.

This chain uses TRBV6-6 with TRBJ2-7; TRBD2 matches 14 bases. The CDR3 is 15 amino acids. The V and J ends lost 5 bases and 5 bases, in that order; junction bases with no gene match: 5. CDR1 and CDR2 (germline): MNHNY, SVGAGI (reference sequence). The CDR3: CASSRPGLAGDEQYF. As DNA, the CDR3 is TGTGCCAGCAGTCGGCCGGGACTAGCGGGAGACGAGCAGTACTTC.

The genes are TRBV29-1 and TRBJ1-1; 8 nucleotides match TRBD1. This CDR3 comprises 11 residues. The junction had 2 bases not matched to a gene; V was cut back by 7 bases and J by 4 bases. The germline gives CDR1 SQVTM, CDR2 ANQGSEA. The CDR3 DNA follows: TGCAGCGGAGACAGGGGCACTGAAGCTTTCTTT. Translated, it gives CSGDRGTEAFF.

This sequence joins TRBV20-1 and TRBJ1-5; D is possibly TRBD1 (5 bases). Germline CDR1 is DFQATT and CDR2 is SNEGSKA (reference sequence). Between the trimmed V and J ends, which lost 3 bases and 8 bases, there was a span of 17 bases. The CDR3 contains 14 residues. DNA of the CDR3: TGCAGTGCTAGGCAGGGAGGGGAATCTGAGCCCCAGCATTTT. Its protein product is CSARQGGESEPQHF.

The chain combines TRBV24-1 with TRBJ2-7; 9 positions agree with TRBD2. The CDR3 contains 15 residues. Unmatched junction bases numbered 6, after V lost 7 bases and J lost 0 bases. Germline-derived CDR1 and CDR2 are KGHDR and SFDVKD. In DNA form, the CDR3 reads TGTGCCACCAGCAAAGCGGGGGGAAGCTCCTACGAGCAGTACTTC. This sequence encodes CATSKAGGSSYEQYF.

Only one count was recorded for this clonotype. This sequence joins TRBV12-3 or TRBV12-4 and TRBJ1-6; tentative D call: TRBD1 (6 bases). The V end was cut by 8 bases, the J end by 9 bases, with 14 bases between. This CDR3 contains 13 residues. CDR3 sequence: CASATTGLSPLHF. CDR3 nucleotide sequence: TGTGCCAGCGCTACGACAGGCCTTTCACCCCTCCACTTT.

This chain uses TRBV10-3 with TRBJ2-7; D is perhaps TRBD1 (8 bases). This CDR3 region has 16 residues. Germline lookup yields CDR1 ENHRY and CDR2 SYGVKD. Trimming cost V 8 bases and J 0 bases, with 20 bases left between them. CDR3 amino acids: CAIGRITGGASYEQYF. DNA of the CDR3: TGTGCCATCGGAAGAATTACAGGGGGGGCCTCCTACGAGCAGTACTTC.